The present TCR beta chain was sequenced within a study of tumor-infiltrating lymphocytes in primary liver carcinoma (dated by TCRdb to about 2017). General notes on the study: The five patients, three men and two women aged 30 to 69 years, had hepatocellular carcinoma (four) or combined HCC and intrahepatic cholangiocarcinoma (one). Technical replicate repertoires showed high reproducibility, with mean shared-clone rates near 0.89 and correlation coefficients above 0.95. TCRbeta repertoire sequencing, expression microarrays and whole-exome sequencing were combined in the study across five regions of each liver tumor, with adjacent normal tissue and blood also included. A total of about 35 specimens from 5 patients underwent TCRbeta repertoire sequencing, comprising around 25 tumor regions, 5 adjacent noncancerous liver tissues and 5 peripheral blood samples. Each sample produced roughly 3.65 to 8 million productive TCRbeta reads, and read depth showed no significant difference between tissue types. The five patients had tumors staged T1-T3 N0M0, with maximum diameters ranging from about 4.2 to 11 cm. Overall study results and their limits: The top 250 clones made up a significantly larger repertoire fraction in tumors than in blood (p = 0.039). With just a handful of patients in the study, the authors point out that the findings should be validated in a larger study. Because sequencing covered only the TCR beta chain and unpaired alpha chains were not captured, true repertoire diversity is likely underestimated. Consistent with antigen-driven expansion, pairs of tumor regions showed higher repertoire overlap (mean about 36%) than either tumor-adjacent pairs (around 17%) or tumor-blood pairs (roughly 14%). Because the samples were bulk and unsorted, CD4+ and CD8+ T cell repertoires could not be compared.

For CDR1 and CDR2, the germline V gene (reference sequence) lists MNHNY and SVGAGI. The CDR3 numbers 14 residues from cysteine through phenylalanine. The retained sequence is limited to the CDR3, 42 bases, with the frame set at the first base. TCRbeta-specific cDNA was reverse-transcribed from 500 ng total RNA using a constant-region primer and ProtoScript II reverse transcriptase. TCRbeta libraries were built with three nested multiplex PCR rounds, a slightly modified ARM-PCR procedure. Each of the first two PCR rounds ran for approximately 10 cycles using multiplex TRBV1-TRBV30 forward primers together with a Cbeta reverse primer. Sample barcodes and Illumina adapters were attached in a final 25-cycle PCR using Deep VentR polymerase. Before sequencing, amplicons of 200-500 bp were purified from gel using a QIAquick gel extraction kit. The TCRbeta amplicons were sequenced with 250-bp paired-end reads on an Illumina HiSeq 2500. For the original study's pipeline: To recover full CDR3 sequences, reads were quality-trimmed using Trimmomatic v0.33 and paired reads were then merged using FLASH v1.2.11. V, D and J germline segments were assigned to the rearranged TCRbeta sequences using MiGEC v1.2.1b. Clonotype statistics and Shannon-Wiener diversity indices were calculated with VDJtools v1.0.0. Except for diversity analysis, only the 250 most abundant clonotypes of each sample were used in subsequent analyses to reduce sampling bias. TCRdb reran the public reads through fastp at Q25 and MiXCR, keeping productive beta chains. Each CDR3 protein appears once, grouped with its most common genes and DNA. It is TCRdb's table, rather than the study itself, that gives the V and J calls and clone size. Present in this sample are some 46,000 distinct CDR3 sequences, 60% to 80% of which were seen just once. More than 35% of the sample comes from the top ten.

Without any cell sorting, total RNA and DNA were co-extracted from roughly 21-30 mg of bulk tissue using the AllPrep DNA/RNA mini kit. Between late 2015 and March 2016, a handful of patients in China with histopathologically diagnosed primary liver carcinoma had their tumors surgically resected. Patients had chronic HBV infection and were treatment-naive at sampling. Pieces of fresh tumor and adjacent tissue were cut in half, with one half kept in RNAlater at -80 degrees C and the other half sent for histology. Concerning this clonotype itself: Its antigen has not been determined. At one end, the junction sequence differs from germline, possibly due to a read error.

The TCR comes from a woman aged 30 to 39 with primary liver carcinoma and hepatitis B virus infection. Source material: tumor-adjacent normal liver tissue. In this chain, TRBV6-6 is recombined with TRBJ2-3, with 11 bases aligning to TRBD2. The CDR3 has the sequence CAGLTSGSADTQYF. Read as DNA, the sequence is TGTGCCGGTCTAACTAGCGGGAGCGCAGATACACAGTATTTT.